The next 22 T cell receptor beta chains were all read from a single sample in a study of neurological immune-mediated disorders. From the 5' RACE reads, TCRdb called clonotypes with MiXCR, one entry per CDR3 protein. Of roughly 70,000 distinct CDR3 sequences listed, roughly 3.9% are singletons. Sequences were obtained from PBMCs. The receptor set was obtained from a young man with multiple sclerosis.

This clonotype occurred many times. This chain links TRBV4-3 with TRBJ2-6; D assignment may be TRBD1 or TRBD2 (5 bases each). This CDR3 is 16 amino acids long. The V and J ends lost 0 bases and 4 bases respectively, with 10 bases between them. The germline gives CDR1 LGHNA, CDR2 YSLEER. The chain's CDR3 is CASSQDPGAGANVLTF. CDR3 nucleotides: TGCGCCAGCAGCCAAGATCCCGGGGCCGGGGCCAACGTCCTGACTTTC.

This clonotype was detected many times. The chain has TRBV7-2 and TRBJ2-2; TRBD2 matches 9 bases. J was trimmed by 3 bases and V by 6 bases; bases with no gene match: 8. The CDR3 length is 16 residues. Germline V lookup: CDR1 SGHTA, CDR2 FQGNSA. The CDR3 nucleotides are TGTGCCAGCAGTCCACTAGCGGGCATCCACACCGGGGAGCTGTTTTTT. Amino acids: CASSPLAGIHTGELFF.

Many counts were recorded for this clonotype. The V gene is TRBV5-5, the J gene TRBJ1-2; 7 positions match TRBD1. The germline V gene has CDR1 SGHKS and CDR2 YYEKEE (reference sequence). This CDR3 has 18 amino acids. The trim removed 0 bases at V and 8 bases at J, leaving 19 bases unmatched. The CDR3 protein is CASSLAAGQSSANRGYTF. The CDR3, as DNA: TGTGCCAGCAGCTTGGCCGCGGGACAGTCATCTGCGAATAGGGGCTACACCTTC.

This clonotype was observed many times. The CDR3 is CASSSPPGDNYGYTF. CDR3 coding DNA: TGTGCCAGCAGCTCCCCCCCGGGCGACAACTATGGCTACACCTTC. The V and J genes are TRBV12-3 or TRBV12-4 and TRBJ1-2; D remains unclear. V was clipped by 6 bases and J by 2 bases, with 16 bases between them. The CDR3 consists of 15 residues.

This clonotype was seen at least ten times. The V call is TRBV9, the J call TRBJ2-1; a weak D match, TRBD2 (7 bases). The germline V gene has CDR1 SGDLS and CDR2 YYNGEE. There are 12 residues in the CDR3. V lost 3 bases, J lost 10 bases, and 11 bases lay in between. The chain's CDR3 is CASSEGGGEQFF. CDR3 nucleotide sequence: TGTGCCAGCAGCGAGGGGGGAGGGGAGCAGTTCTTC. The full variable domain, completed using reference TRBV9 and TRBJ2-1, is DSGVTQTPKHLITATGQRVTLRCSPRSGDLSVYWYQQSLDQGLQFLIQYYNGEERAKGNILERFSAQQFPDLHSELNLSSLELGDSALYFCASSEGGGEQFFGPGTRLTVL.

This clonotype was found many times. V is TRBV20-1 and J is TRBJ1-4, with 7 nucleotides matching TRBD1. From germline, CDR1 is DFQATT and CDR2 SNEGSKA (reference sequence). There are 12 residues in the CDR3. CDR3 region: CSATGAGEKLFF. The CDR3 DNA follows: TGCAGCGCCACAGGGGCTGGGGAAAAACTGTTTTTT.

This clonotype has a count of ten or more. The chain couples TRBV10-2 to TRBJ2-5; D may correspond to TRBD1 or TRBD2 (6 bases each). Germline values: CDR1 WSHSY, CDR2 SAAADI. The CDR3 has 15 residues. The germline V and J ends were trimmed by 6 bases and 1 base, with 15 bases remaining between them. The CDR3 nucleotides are TGCGCCAGCAGAGACCTCCCGGGGGCCCAAGAGACCCAGTACTTC. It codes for CASRDLPGAQETQYF.

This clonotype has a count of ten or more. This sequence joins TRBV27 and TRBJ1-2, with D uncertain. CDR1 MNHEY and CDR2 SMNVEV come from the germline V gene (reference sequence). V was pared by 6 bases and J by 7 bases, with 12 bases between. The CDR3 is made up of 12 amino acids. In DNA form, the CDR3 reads TGTGCCAGCAGCCCCCGGTTGGGTGGCTACACCTTC. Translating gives CASSPRLGGYTF.

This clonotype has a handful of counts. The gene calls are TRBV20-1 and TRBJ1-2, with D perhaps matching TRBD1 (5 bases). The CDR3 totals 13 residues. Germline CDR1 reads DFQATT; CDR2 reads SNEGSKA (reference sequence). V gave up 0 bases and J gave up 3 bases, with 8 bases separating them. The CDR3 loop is CSAREGRYYGYTF. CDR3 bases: TGCAGTGCTAGAGAGGGGCGGTACTATGGCTACACCTTC.

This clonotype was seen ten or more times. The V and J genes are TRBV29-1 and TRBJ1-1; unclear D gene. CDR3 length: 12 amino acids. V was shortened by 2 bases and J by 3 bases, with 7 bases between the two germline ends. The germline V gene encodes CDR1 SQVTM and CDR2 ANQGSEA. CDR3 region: CSVEYGDTEAFF. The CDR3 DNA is TGCAGCGTTGAATATGGGGACACTGAAGCTTTCTTT.

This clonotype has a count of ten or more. The CDR3 here is CASSLVMGQGYEQFF. DNA of the CDR3: TGCGCCAGCAGCTTGGTAATGGGACAGGGCTATGAGCAGTTCTTC. The chain recombines TRBV5-1 with TRBJ2-1; 9 bases agree with TRBD1. CDR1 SGHRS and CDR2 YFSETQ come from the germline V gene. Losses at the gene ends were 0 bases for V and 8 bases for J; bases not matched to a gene: 6. The CDR3 contains 15 residues. The full variable domain, completed using reference TRBV5-1 and TRBJ2-1, is KAGVTQTPRYLIKTRGQQVTLSCSPISGHRSVSWYQQTPGQGLQFLFEYFSETQRNKGNFPGRFSGRQFSNSRSEMNVSTLELGDSALYLCASSLVMGQGYEQFFGPGTRLTVL.

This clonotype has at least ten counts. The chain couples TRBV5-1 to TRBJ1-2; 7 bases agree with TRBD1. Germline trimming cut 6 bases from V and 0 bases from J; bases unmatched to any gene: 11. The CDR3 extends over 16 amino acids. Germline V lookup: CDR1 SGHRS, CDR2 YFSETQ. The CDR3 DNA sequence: TGCGCCAGCACCGAACCGGGACAGCTTTCTAACTATGGCTACACCTTC. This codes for CASTEPGQLSNYGYTF.

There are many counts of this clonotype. The CDR3, as DNA: TGTGCCAGCAGCGTACAGGACAAAGAGACCCAGTACTTC. This encodes CASSVQDKETQYF. The V gene is TRBV12-3 or TRBV12-4, the J gene TRBJ2-5; D is perhaps TRBD1 (5 bases). V gave up 6 bases and J gave up 3 bases, with 11 bases separating them. The CDR3 has 13 amino acids.

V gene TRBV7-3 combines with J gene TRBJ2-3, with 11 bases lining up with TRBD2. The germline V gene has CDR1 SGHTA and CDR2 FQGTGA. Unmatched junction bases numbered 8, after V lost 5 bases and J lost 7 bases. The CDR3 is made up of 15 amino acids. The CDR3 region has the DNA TGTGCCAGCAGCCGACTAGCGGGGAGCAGATATACGCAGTATTTT. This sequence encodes CASSRLAGSRYTQYF.

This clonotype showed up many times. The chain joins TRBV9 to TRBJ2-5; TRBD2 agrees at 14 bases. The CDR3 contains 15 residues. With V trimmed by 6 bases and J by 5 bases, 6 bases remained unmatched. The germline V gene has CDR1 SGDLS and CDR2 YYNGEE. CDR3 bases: TGTGCCAGCACTAAGGGACTAGCGGGGGTGGAGACCCAGTACTTC. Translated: CASTKGLAGVETQYF.

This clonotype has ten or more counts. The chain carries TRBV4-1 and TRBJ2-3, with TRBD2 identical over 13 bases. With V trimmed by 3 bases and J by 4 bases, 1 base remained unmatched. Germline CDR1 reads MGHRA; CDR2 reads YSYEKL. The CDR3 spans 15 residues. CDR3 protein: CASSHGLAGADTQYF. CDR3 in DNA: TGCGCCAGCAGCCATGGACTAGCGGGGGCAGATACGCAGTATTTT.

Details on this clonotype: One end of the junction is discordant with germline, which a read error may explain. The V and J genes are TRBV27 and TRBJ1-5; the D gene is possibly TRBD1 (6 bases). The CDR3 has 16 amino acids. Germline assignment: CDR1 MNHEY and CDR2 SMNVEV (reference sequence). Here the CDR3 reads CASSETRGGSNQPQNF. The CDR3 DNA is TGTGCCAGCAGTGAAACAAGAGGGGGGAGCAATCAGCCCCAGAATTTT.

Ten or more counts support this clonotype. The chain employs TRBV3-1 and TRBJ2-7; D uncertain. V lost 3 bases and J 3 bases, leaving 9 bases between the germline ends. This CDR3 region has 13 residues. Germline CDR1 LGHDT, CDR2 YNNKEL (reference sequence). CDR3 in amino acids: CASSHWAVYEQYF. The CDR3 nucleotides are TGTGCCAGCAGCCATTGGGCAGTCTACGAGCAGTACTTC.

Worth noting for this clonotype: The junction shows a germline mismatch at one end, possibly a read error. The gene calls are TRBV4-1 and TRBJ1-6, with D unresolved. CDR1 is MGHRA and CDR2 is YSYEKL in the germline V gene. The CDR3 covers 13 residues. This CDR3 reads CASSPQGVSPLNF. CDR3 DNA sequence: TGCGCCAGCAGCCCCCAAGGCGTTTCACCCCTCAACTTT.

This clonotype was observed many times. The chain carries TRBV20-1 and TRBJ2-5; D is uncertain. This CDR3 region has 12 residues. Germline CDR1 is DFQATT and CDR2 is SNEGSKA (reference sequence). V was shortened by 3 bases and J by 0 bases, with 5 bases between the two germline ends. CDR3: CSASPYQETQYF. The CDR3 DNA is TGCAGTGCTAGCCCGTACCAAGAGACCCAGTACTTC.

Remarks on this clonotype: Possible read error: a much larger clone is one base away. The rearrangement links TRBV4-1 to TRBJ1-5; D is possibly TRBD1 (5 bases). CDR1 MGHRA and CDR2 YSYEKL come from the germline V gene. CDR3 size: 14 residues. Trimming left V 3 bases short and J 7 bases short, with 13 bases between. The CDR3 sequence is CASSQGKGQQPQHF. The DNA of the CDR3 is TGCGCCAGCAGCCAGGGAAAGGGGCAACAGCCCCAGCATTTT.

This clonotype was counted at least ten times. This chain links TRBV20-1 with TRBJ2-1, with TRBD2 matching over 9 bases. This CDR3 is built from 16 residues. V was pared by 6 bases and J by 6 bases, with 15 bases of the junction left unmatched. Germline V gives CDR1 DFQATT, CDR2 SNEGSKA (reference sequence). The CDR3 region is CSAPAGLRGGRNEQFF. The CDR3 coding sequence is TGCAGTGCCCCCGCCGGGCTGCGGGGGGGCCGCAATGAGCAGTTCTTC.